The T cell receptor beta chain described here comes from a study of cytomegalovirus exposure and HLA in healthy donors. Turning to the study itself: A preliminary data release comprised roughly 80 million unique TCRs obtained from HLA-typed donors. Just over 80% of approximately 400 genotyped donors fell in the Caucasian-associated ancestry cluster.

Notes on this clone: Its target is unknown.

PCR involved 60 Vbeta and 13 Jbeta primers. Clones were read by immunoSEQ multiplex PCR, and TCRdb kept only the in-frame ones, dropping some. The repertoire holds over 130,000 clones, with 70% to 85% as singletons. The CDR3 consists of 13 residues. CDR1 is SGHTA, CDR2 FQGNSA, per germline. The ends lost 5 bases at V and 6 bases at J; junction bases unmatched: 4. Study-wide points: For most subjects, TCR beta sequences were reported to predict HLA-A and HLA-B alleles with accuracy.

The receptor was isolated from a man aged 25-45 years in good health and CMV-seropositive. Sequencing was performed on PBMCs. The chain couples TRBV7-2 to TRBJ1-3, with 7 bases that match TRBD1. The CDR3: CASSPGQLNTIYF. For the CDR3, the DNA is TGTGCCAGCAGCCCGGGACAGTTAAACACCATATATTTT.